Below are 15 T cell receptor beta chains sequenced from a single sample in a study of T-cell reconstitution after alpha-beta-depleted transplantation in children (TCRdb year 2016). Receptor amplification or capture employed PCR. The sample was run on an Illumina HiSeq 2500. TCR libraries were prepared with molecular barcoding, using unique molecular identifiers to normalize TCRbeta repertoire quantification. TCRdb reworked the public reads: Q25 trimming with fastp, MiXCR clone assembly, productive beta chains retained. Every distinct CDR3 protein forms one entry, paired with its most common genes and DNA. The sample has 700,000 to 950,000 distinct CDR3 sequences on record, approximately 15% of them singletons. The ten largest clones represent approximately 5% of the sample. The sample's treatment or condition label is to be understood as: allogeneic hematopoietic cell transplantation with graft depleted of TCRalphabeta T cells and CD19 B cells.

Source: PBMCs, mostly from graft donor cells, taken 360 days after TCRalphabeta/CD19-depleted stem cell transplant. The receptors were sampled from a male patient between 5 and 17 years old who had a stem cell transplant for acute lymphoblastic leukemia, so the T cells may come from the graft donor.

This clonotype has just a few counts. This chain connects TRBV20-1 to TRBJ1-1; maybe TRBD1 (5 bases). Germline loops: CDR1 DFQATT, CDR2 SNEGSKA (reference sequence). This CDR3 comprises 13 residues. Deletions cut 0 bases from V and 4 bases from J, with 9 bases between. For the CDR3, the DNA is TGCAGTGCTAGAGAGGGACTCGCCACTGAAGCTTTCTTT. It translates to CSAREGLATEAFF.

This clonotype appeared many times. The chain has TRBV5-5 and TRBJ2-5; 7 positions match TRBD1. V gave up 3 bases and J gave up 2 bases; unmatched junction bases: 7. Germline V gene data show CDR1 as SGHKS and CDR2 as YYEKEE (reference sequence). The CDR3 is 15 amino acids. The CDR3 protein is CASSSFGTAQETQYF. CDR3 DNA sequence: TGTGCCAGCAGCTCCTTCGGGACAGCACAAGAGACCCAGTACTTC.

The chain combines TRBV20-1 with TRBJ2-5; 8 nucleotides align to TRBD1. Germline-derived CDR1 and CDR2 are DFQATT and SNEGSKA (reference sequence). This CDR3 region has 14 residues. The V and J ends lost 3 bases and 5 bases, in that order; junction bases with no gene match: 8. CDR3 loop: CSARVRTGSETQYF. The CDR3 DNA reads TGCAGTGCTAGGGTTCGGACAGGGAGTGAGACCCAGTACTTC.

This chain links TRBV6-1 with TRBJ1-2; D remains unclear. Per the germline V gene, CDR1 is MNHNS and CDR2 is SASEGT. The CDR3 extends over 15 amino acids. Trimming stripped 7 bases from V and 5 bases from J, with 20 bases between. The DNA of the CDR3 is TGTGCCAGCACCACCTCGAGATATAACTATTATGGCTACACCTTC. Translating gives CASTTSRYNYYGYTF.

This clonotype has more than one count but fewer than ten. The rearrangement links TRBV2 to TRBJ1-5; D ambiguous. Looked up from germline, CDR1 is SNHLY and CDR2 is FYNNEI. The V end was cut by 4 bases, the J end by 5 bases, with 9 bases between. The CDR3 extends over 13 amino acids. Here the CDR3 DNA reads TGTGCCAGCAGTGGTTTCGAGTATCAGCCCCAGCATTTT. Translated, it gives CASSGFEYQPQHF.

This clonotype appeared many times. The chain couples TRBV7-9 to TRBJ2-7; D may be TRBD1 (5 bases). This CDR3 contains 14 residues. Trimming stripped 0 bases from V and 2 bases from J, with 8 bases between. Germline CDR1 and CDR2: SEHNR and FQNEAQ (reference sequence). CDR3 DNA sequence: TGTGCCAGCAGCTTAGCGGGGCAGCCCTACGAGCAGTACTTC. Amino acid sequence: CASSLAGQPYEQYF.

This clonotype was detected only a few times. J is TRBJ2-5 and V is TRBV27; 8 nucleotides align to TRBD1. The ends lost 4 bases at V and 7 bases at J; junction bases unmatched: 5. In germline, CDR1 is MNHEY, CDR2 SMNVEV (reference sequence). There are 13 residues in the CDR3. The CDR3 spells CASSSDRAGTQYF. The CDR3 DNA is TGTGCCAGCAGTTCGGACAGGGCAGGGACCCAGTACTTC.

This chain joins TRBV5-1 and TRBJ2-5; no reliable D call. From germline, CDR1 is SGHRS and CDR2 YFSETQ. The CDR3 has 13 residues. V dropped 5 bases and J dropped 3 bases, with 11 bases sitting between them. The CDR3 DNA reads as TGCGCCAGCAGTTCCTTTACGGAAGAGACCCAGTACTTC. Protein: CASSSFTEETQYF.

At least ten counts were recorded for this clonotype. J is TRBJ1-1 and V is TRBV12-3 or TRBV12-4, with D possibly being TRBD1 (5 bases). V was shortened by 4 bases and J by 10 bases, with 22 bases between the two germline ends. The CDR3 is 15 residues long. The CDR3 bases are TGTGCCAGCAGTTCCAGTATCGGGACGGTAGAGCGAGCTTTCTTT. Its protein is CASSSSIGTVERAFF.

With regard to this clonotype: This CDR3 is missing its conserved last phenylalanine or tryptophan, likely due to a read error. The chain has TRBV7-9 and TRBJ1-5, with D perhaps matching TRBD1 (5 bases). Deletions cut 4 bases from V and 4 bases from J, with 20 bases between. Germline CDR1 reads SEHNR; CDR2 reads FQNEAQ (reference sequence). This CDR3 is 17 amino acids long. This chain's CDR3 is CASSSHRPGTVNQPQHY. The CDR3 DNA follows: TGTGCCAGCAGCTCTCATCGCCCCGGGACGGTAAATCAGCCCCAGCATTAT.

The rearrangement uses TRBV9 and TRBJ2-1; TRBD2 agrees at 12 bases. From germline, CDR1 is SGDLS and CDR2 YYNGEE. Trimming at V came to 3 bases and at J to 0 bases, leaving 10 bases not matched to a gene. The CDR3 runs 19 residues. CDR3 DNA sequence: TGTGCCAGCAGCGATCGGACTAGCGGGACGAATCCCTCCTACAATGAGCAGTTCTTC. It yields the protein CASSDRTSGTNPSYNEQFF.

The V and J genes are TRBV15 and TRBJ1-3; the D is unclear. Per the germline V gene, CDR1 is LNHNV and CDR2 is YYDKDF (reference sequence). Trimming stripped 1 base from V and 1 base from J, with 8 bases between. The CDR3 consists of 15 residues. CDR3 loop: CATSRAPASGNTIYF. CDR3 coding DNA: TGTGCCACCAGCAGAGCCCCAGCTTCTGGAAACACCATATATTTT.

This clonotype occurred a few times. This chain joins TRBV18 and TRBJ2-7, with 11 bases matching TRBD1. V lost 3 bases, J lost 6 bases, and 4 bases stayed unmatched. Germline CDR1 is KGHSH and CDR2 is LQKENI. This CDR3 has 14 amino acids. The CDR3 DNA sequence: TGTGCCAGCTCACCTGGGACAGGGGGTGCCGAGCAGTACTTC. Amino acid sequence: CASSPGTGGAEQYF.

This clonotype was seen more than once but under ten times. In nucleotides, the CDR3 is TGTGCCAGCAGTGAAGGGGGTTTCATGAACACTGAAGCTTTCTTT. Amino acid sequence: CASSEGGFMNTEAFF. This chain joins TRBV2 and TRBJ1-1, with D uncertain. This CDR3 has 15 amino acids. V was pared by 1 base and J by 0 bases, with 9 bases between. Germline V CDR1 and CDR2: SNHLY, FYNNEI. Full variable domain (outside the CDR3, taken from reference TRBV2 and TRBJ1-1): EPEVTQTPSHQVTQMGQEVILRCVPISNHLYFYWYRQILGQKVEFLVSFYNNEISEKSEIFDDQFSVERPDGSNFTLKIRSTKLEDSAMYFCASSEGGFMNTEAFFGQGTRLTVV.

This chain joins TRBV10-3 and TRBJ2-7; tentatively, D is TRBD2 (6 bases). The CDR3 contains 14 residues. Germline loops: CDR1 ENHRY, CDR2 SYGVKD. Trimming removed 6 bases from V and 0 bases from J, with 12 bases in between. This chain's CDR3 is CAIRLADNSYEQYF. The CDR3 DNA sequence: TGTGCCATCAGACTAGCTGATAACTCCTACGAGCAGTACTTC.